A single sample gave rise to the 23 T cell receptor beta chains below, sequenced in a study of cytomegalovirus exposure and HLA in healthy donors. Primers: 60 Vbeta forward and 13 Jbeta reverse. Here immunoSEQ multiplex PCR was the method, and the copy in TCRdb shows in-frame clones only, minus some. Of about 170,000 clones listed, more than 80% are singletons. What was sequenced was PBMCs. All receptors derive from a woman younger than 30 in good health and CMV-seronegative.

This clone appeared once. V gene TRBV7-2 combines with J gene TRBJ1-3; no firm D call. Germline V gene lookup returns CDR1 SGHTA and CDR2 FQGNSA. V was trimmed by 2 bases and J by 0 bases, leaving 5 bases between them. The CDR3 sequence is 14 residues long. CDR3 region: CASSLSGSGNTIYF. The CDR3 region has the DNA TGTGCCAGCAGCTTATCCGGCTCTGGAAACACCATATATTTT.

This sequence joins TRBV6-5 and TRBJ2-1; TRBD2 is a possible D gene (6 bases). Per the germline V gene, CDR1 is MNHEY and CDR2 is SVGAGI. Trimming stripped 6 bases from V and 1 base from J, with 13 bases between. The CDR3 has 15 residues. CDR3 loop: CASRRRGRSYNEQFF. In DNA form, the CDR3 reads TGTGCCAGCAGAAGGAGGGGCCGTTCCTACAATGAGCAGTTCTTC.

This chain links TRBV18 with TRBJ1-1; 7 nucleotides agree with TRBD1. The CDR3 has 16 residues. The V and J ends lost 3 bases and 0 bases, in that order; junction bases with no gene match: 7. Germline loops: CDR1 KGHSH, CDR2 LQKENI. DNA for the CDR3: TGTGCCAGCTCACCTAATCGGGGACAGCTGAACACTGAAGCTTTCTTT. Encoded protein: CASSPNRGQLNTEAFF.

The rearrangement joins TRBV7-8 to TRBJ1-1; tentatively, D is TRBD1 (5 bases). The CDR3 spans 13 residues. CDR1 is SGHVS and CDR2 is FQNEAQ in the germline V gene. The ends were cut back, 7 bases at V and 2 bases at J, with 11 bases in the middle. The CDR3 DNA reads TGTGCCAGCACCAGACAGACCAACACTGAAGCTTTCTTT. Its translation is CASTRQTNTEAFF.

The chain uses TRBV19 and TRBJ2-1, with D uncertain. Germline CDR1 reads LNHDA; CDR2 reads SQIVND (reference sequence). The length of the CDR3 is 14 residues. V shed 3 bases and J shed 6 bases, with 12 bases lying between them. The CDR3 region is CASSIEASFNEQFF. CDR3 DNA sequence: TGTGCCAGTAGTATTGAGGCTAGTTTCAATGAGCAGTTCTTC.

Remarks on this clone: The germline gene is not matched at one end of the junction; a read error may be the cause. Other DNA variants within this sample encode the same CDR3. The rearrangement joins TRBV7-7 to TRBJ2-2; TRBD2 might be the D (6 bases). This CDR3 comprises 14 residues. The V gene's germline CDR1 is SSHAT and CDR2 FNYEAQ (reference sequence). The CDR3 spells CASSKTGEAGELFF. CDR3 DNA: TGTGCTAGCAGCAAAACGGGGGAGGCCGGGGAGCTGTTTTTT. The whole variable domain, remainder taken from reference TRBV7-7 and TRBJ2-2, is GAGVSQSPRYKVTKRGQDVTLRCDPISSHATLYWYQQALGQGPEFLTYFNYEAQPDKSGLPSDRFSAERPEGSISTLTIQRTEQRDSAMYRCASSKTGEAGELFFGEGSRLTVL.

The CDR3 reads CASSLGQGSYEQYF. CDR3 in DNA: TGTGCCAGCAGCCTTGGACAGGGGTCCTACGAGCAGTACTTC. The rearrangement joins TRBV28 to TRBJ2-7, with 9 nucleotides matching TRBD1. Germline loops: CDR1 MDHEN, CDR2 SYDVKM. V dropped 6 bases and J dropped 1; count of bases not matched to a gene: 4. CDR3 length: 14 amino acids.

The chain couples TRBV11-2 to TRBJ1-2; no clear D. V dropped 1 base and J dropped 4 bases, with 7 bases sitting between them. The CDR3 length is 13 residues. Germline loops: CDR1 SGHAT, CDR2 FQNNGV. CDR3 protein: CASSLGGFYGYTF. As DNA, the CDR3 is TGTGCCAGCAGCTTAGGCGGGTTCTATGGCTACACCTTC.

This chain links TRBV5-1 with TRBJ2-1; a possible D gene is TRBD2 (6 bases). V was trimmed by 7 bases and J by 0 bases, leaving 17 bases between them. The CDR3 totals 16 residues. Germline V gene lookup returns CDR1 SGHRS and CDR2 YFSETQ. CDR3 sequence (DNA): TGCGCCAGCTCGGCCCCCAGCGGGCACTCCTACAATGAGCAGTTCTTC. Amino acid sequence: CASSAPSGHSYNEQFF. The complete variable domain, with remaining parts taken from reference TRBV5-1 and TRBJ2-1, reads KAGVTQTPRYLIKTRGQQVTLSCSPISGHRSVSWYQQTPGQGLQFLFEYFSETQRNKGNFPGRFSGRQFSNSRSEMNVSTLELGDSALYLCASSAPSGHSYNEQFFGPGTRLTVL.

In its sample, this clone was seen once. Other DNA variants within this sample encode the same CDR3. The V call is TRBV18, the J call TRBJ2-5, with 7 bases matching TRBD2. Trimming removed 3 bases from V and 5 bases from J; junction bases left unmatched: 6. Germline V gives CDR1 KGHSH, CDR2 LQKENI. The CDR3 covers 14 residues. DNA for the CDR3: TGTGCCAGCTCACCGGGCGGGAGTCGGGAGACCCAGTACTTC. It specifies CASSPGGSRETQYF.

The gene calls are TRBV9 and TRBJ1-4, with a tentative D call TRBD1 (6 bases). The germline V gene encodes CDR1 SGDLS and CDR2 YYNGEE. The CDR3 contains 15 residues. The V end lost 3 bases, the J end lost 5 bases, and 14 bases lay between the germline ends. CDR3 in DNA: TGTGCCAGCAGCGACTCAGGGGCTACGAATGAAAAACTGTTTTTT. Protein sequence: CASSDSGATNEKLFF. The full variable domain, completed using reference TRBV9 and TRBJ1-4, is DSGVTQTPKHLITATGQRVTLRCSPRSGDLSVYWYQQSLDQGLQFLIQYYNGEERAKGNILERFSAQQFPDLHSELNLSSLELGDSALYFCASSDSGATNEKLFFGSGTQLSVL.

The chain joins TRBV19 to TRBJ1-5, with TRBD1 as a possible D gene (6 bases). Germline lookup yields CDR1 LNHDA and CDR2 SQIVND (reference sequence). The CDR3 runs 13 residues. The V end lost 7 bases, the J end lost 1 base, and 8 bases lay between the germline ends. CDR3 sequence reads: CASKGTSNQPQHF. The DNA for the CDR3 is TGTGCCAGTAAAGGGACAAGCAATCAGCCCCAGCATTTT.

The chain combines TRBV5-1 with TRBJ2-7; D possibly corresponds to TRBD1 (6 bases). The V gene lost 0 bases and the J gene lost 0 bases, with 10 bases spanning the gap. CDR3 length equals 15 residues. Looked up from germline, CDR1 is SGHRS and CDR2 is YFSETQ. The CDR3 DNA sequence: TGCGCCAGCAGCTTGGGGGGGACAAACTCCTACGAGCAGTACTTC. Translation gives CASSLGGTNSYEQYF.

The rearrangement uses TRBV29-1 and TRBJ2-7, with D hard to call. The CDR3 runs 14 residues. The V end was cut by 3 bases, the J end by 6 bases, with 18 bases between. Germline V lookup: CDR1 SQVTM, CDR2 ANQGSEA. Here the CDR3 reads CSVDILGYGREQYF. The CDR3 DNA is TGCAGCGTTGACATCCTCGGGTATGGTCGCGAGCAGTACTTC.

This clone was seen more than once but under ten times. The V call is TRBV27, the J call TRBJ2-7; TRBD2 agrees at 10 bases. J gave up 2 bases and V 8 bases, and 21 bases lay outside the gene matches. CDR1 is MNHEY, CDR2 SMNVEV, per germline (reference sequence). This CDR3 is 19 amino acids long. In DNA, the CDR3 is TGTGCCAGCGGCAAAGCCAGTGTTAGCGGGAGGTGGATCCCCTACGAGCAGTACTTC. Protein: CASGKASVSGRWIPYEQYF.

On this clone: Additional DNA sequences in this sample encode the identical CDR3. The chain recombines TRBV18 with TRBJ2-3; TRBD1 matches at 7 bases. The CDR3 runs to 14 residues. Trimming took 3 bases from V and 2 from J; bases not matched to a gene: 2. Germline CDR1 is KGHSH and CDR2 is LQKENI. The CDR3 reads CASSPGQSTDTQYF. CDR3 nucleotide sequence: TGTGCCAGCTCACCGGGACAGTCCACAGATACGCAGTATTTT. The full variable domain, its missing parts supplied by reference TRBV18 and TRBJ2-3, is NAGVMQNPRHLVRRRGQEARLRCSPMKGHSHVYWYRQLPEEGLKFMVYLQKENIIDESGMPKERFSAEFPKEGPSILRIQQVVRGDSAAYFCASSPGQSTDTQYFGPGTRLTVL.

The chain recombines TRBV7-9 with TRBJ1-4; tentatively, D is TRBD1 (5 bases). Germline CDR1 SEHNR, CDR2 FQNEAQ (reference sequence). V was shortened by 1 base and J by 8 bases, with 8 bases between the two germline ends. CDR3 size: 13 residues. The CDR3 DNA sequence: TGTGCCAGCAGCTTAGAGGACAAAGAAAAACTGTTTTTT. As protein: CASSLEDKEKLFF.

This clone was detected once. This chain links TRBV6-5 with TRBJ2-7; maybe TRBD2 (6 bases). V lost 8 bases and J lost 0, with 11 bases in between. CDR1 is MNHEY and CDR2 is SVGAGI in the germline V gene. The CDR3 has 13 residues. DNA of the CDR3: TGTGCCAGCCGGGGGTCCGCCTCCTACGAGCAGTACTTC. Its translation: CASRGSASYEQYF.

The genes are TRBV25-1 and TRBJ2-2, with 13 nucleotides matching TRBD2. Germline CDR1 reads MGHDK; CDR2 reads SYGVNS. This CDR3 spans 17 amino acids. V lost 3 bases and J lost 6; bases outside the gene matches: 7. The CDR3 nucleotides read TGTGCCAGCAGTGATCCAGGACTAGCGGGAGAGGCCGGGGAGCTGTTTTTT. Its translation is CASSDPGLAGEAGELFF.

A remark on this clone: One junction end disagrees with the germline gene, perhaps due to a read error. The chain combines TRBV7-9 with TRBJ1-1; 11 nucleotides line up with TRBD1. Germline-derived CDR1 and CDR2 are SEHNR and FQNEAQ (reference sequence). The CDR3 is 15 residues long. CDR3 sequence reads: CSSSPRDRGTTEAFF. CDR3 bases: TGTTCCAGCAGCCCCAGGGACAGGGGGACCACTGAAGCTTTCTTT. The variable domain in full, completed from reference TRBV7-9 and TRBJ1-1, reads DTGVSQNPRHKITKRGQNVTFRCDPISEHNRLYWYRQTLGQGPEFLTYFQNEAQLEKSRLLSDRFSAERPKGSFSTLEIQRTEQGDSAMYLCSSSPRDRGTTEAFFGQGTRLTVV.

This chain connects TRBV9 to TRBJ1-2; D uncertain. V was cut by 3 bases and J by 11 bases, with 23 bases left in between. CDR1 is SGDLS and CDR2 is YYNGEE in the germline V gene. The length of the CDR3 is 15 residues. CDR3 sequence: CASSARWRDSSGYTF. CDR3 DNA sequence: TGTGCCAGCAGCGCCCGGTGGAGGGATAGTAGCGGTTACACCTTC.

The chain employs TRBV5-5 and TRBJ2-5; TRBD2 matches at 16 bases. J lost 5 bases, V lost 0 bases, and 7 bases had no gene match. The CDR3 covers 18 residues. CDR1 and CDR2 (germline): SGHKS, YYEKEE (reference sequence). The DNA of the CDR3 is TGTGCCAGCAGCTTGGCACACCCGGGACTAGCGGGGGGGGAGACCCAGTACTTC. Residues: CASSLAHPGLAGGETQYF.

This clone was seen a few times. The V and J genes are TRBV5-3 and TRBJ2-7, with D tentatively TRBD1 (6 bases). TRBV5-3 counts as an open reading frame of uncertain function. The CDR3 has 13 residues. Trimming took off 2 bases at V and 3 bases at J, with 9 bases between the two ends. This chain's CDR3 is CARSLGGYYEQYF. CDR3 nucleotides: TGTGCCAGAAGCTTAGGGGGTTACTACGAGCAGTACTTC.